This T cell receptor (beta chain) is from a study of healthy donors' naive CD4 and CD8 T cells (dated by TCRdb to about 2015). As for the study more broadly: Donor selection covered three age groups (20-25, 40-50 and 60-70 years) with over 5 people in each, and the resulting cohort had a mean age of approximately 45 and was half female. The TCR alpha libraries followed the same workflow as the beta chain, except for a newly designed primer set that covered all functional IMGT alpha gene variants. To examine how TCR variation is linked to lineage commitment, the study sequenced rearranged TCR alpha and beta chains from naive CD4+ and CD8+ T cells. The peripheral blood mononuclear cells came from 15 to 20 individuals who were healthy and unrelated. The donors were HLA-typed by sequencing at HLA-A, -B, -C, -DRB1, -DQB1 and -DPB1, using the SBTexcellerator protocol, an ABI3130xl analyzer and SBTengine software.

Points on this clonotype: The antigen this receptor binds is unknown. One base away there is no much larger clone; base qualities are not given.

Cells with a CD4+CD8-CD45RO-CD45RA+ profile were isolated by FACS and defined as naive CD4+ T cells, and those with a CD8+CD4-CD45RA+CD27bright profile were defined as naive CD8+ T cells. Antibodies against CD4 (RPA-T4), CD8 (SK1), CD27 (O323), CD45RA (HI100) and CD45RO (UCHL1) were used for sorting. Paper-wide results and their limitations: In both chains, CD4+ lineage was associated with a positively charged CDR3, and CD8+ lineage was associated with a negatively charged CDR3. Taken together, V genes, J genes and CDR3 charge appeared to account for roughly 13% of the variance in CD4/CD8 propensity, acting in a largely additive way. Possible repertoire bias from homeostatic proliferation of naive T cells was not directly addressed. Naive CD4+ and CD8+ cells reportedly showed biased usage of most V and J gene segments, and this bias was consistent across donors and independent of HLA genotype. Because the alpha and beta chains were sequenced in bulk, pairing them was not possible, and so effects of the combined chains went unevaluated.

TCRdb names 454 GS FLX Titanium as the instrument used. A previously published linear amplification protocol was used to build the TCR libraries, starting from roughly 500 ng of total RNA. The Roche/454 Genome Sequencer with Titanium chemistry was used for sequencing. In the authors' own workflow: From roughly 5 of the healthy donors, 78,498 rearranged TCR alpha transcripts were sequenced. Unique TCR clonotypes were defined by the CDR3 junction under IMGT nomenclature, and duplicate transcripts were removed. Using logistic regression in R 2.13.0, the researchers modeled CD4 versus CD8 status as a function of V and J genes, with an adjustment for donor effects and a Bonferroni correction for multiple testing. TCRdb's own reprocessing of the public reads used fastp at Q25 and MiXCR and kept productive beta chains. Each entry is one CDR3 protein sequence, shown with its most common DNA and genes. What appears here as the V and J calls and clone size reflects TCRdb's work, not the paper's. The sample contains 200,000 or so distinct CDR3 sequences, about four fifths of them found a single time. Of the sample, less than 2.5% is held by the ten largest clones.

The CDR3 covers 15 residues, taking in both the cysteine and the phenylalanine. Solely the CDR3 DNA is kept, with 45 bases framed from the first base. CDR1 and CDR2, per the germline V gene, are SGHRS and YFSETQ. V is reduced by 1 base and J by 6 bases, leaving a spacing of 14 bases between them. The receptor was derived from a pool of human donors in good health; the sample pools cells from several healthy donors. The sequencing sample was made of naive CD4+ and CD8+ T cells sorted from blood, pooled from several donors. The sample's cell subset or site, from its label and the paper: FACS-sorted naive CD4+ (CD45RO-CD45RA+) and naive CD8+ (CD45RA+CD27bright) T cells. Rearrangement joined TRBV5-1 to TRBJ1-5; perhaps TRBD1 is the D gene, with 5 bases matching. The nucleotide sequence reads TGCGCCAGCAGCTTGACTCCGGGACCATCTCAGCCCCAGCATTTT. It translates as CASSLTPGPSQPQHF.